This TCR beta chain emerged from a study of shared T cell receptors in the human thymus. This clone was seen a handful of times. The CDR3 consists of 18 residues. Produced via immunoSEQ multiplex PCR; TCRdb's table is partial and in-frame only. Among 720,000 or so clones listed, approximately 85% were seen once. Another study also made use of these data, one on human thymus T cells. That work contributes: Corrective surgery for congenital heart defects was being performed on the healthy Finnish infants who were the donors. Thymic resections from corrective heart surgery supplied the tissue. What appeared biased in thymic and blood repertoires was the usage of V and J genes. The related literature has documented a marked overlap of thymic repertoires among unrelated individuals.

Source material: thymocytes. J is TRBJ1-6 and V is TRBV21-1; TRBD1, the table's D call, lacks a check against the DNA. TRBV21-1 is deemed a pseudogene. This receptor was obtained from a girl in the first two years of life with a congenital heart defect. The CDR3 bases are TGTGCCAGCAGCAAAGATAAGGTAGGGGAAGAATATAATTCACCCCTCCACTTT. It encodes CASSKDKVGEEYNSPLHF.